A single sample is the source of the 27 T cell receptor beta chains below, sequenced in a study of blood T cells in healthy people across ages. Using a J-beta primer mix together with a sample-barcoded 5' primer, a second PCR was run for roughly 6 to 11 cycles. From the 5' RACE reads, TCRdb called clonotypes with MiXCR, one entry per CDR3 protein. The table shows 1.5 million to 2 million distinct CDR3 sequences, with 30% to 40% occurring only once. The sequencing input was blood. These receptors all come from a human donor in good health.

V is TRBV20-1 and J is TRBJ2-2; D is unclear. Between the trimmed V and J ends, which lost 3 bases and 8 bases, there was a span of 7 bases. The CDR3 extends over 11 amino acids. Germline CDR1 DFQATT, CDR2 SNEGSKA (reference sequence). The chain's CDR3 is CSASYRGELFF. DNA of the CDR3: TGCAGTGCTAGCTATCGAGGGGAGCTGTTTTTT.

The chain is built from TRBV29-1 and TRBJ1-2; D not resolved. V was trimmed by 6 bases and J by 8 bases, leaving 16 bases between them. Germline V CDR1 and CDR2: SQVTM, ANQGSEA. The CDR3 is 12 residues long. CDR3 coding DNA: TGCAGCGTCGAATGGACTGTCCGAGGCTACACCTTC. Translation gives CSVEWTVRGYTF.

V gene TRBV4-1 combines with J gene TRBJ1-3, with a possible D match to TRBD1 (6 bases). This CDR3 has 16 residues. V was clipped by 3 bases and J by 0 bases, with 12 bases between them. From germline, CDR1 is MGHRA and CDR2 YSYEKL. CDR3 coding DNA: TGCGCCAGCAGCCATCCCGGGGGCCTCTCTGGAAACACCATATATTTT. Translated: CASSHPGGLSGNTIYF.

The sample holds a few counts of this clonotype. The genes are TRBV20-1 and TRBJ2-7; 9 bases fit TRBD2. The V and J ends lost 3 bases and 3 bases, in that order; junction bases with no gene match: 3. The CDR3 consists of 13 residues. The V gene's germline CDR1 is DFQATT and CDR2 SNEGSKA (reference sequence). Here the CDR3 reads CSASAGGYYEQYF. In DNA, the CDR3 is TGCAGTGCTAGTGCGGGGGGGTACTACGAGCAGTACTTC.

This clonotype has more than one count but fewer than ten. This chain joins TRBV20-1 and TRBJ2-7, with D possibly TRBD2 on 5 matching bases. Per germline, CDR1 DFQATT and CDR2 SNEGSKA (reference sequence). V was pared by 6 bases and J by 5 bases, with 23 bases between. CDR3 length: 15 residues. DNA of the CDR3: TGCAGTGCCGTTGCCCCCGGGATTGAAGGACACGAGCAGTACTTC. It codes for CSAVAPGIEGHEQYF.

This clonotype was seen a few times. The chain couples TRBV7-6 to TRBJ1-1; TRBD1 matches 9 bases. This CDR3 region has 15 residues. Trimming took 0 bases from V and 11 from J; bases not matched to a gene: 10. Germline V gene sequence: CDR1 SGHVS, CDR2 FNYEAQ. CDR3 protein: CASSLALGQGTGAFF. DNA for the CDR3: TGTGCCAGCAGCTTAGCCCTAGGGCAGGGGACAGGGGCTTTCTTT.

A few counts support this clonotype. V and J are TRBV6-5 and TRBJ1-2; D call uncertain. The CDR3 spans 11 residues. Deletions cut 8 bases from V and 0 bases from J, with 4 bases between. Germline V gene sequence: CDR1 MNHEY, CDR2 SVGAGI. The CDR3 region is CASLTNYGYTF. The CDR3 nucleotides are TGTGCCAGCCTTACTAACTATGGCTACACCTTC.

About this clonotype itself: This CDR3 is missing its conserved last phenylalanine or tryptophan, likely due to a read error. The chain uses TRBV18 and TRBJ1-6, with TRBD1 identical over 11 bases. The germline gives CDR1 KGHSH, CDR2 LQKENI. The CDR3 has 15 residues. V shed 0 bases, J shed 8 bases, and the junction held 0 bases outside the gene matches. CDR3 bases: TGTGCCAGCTCACCACCGGGACAGGGGGATTCACCCCTCCACTTG. Translated: CASSPPGQGDSPLHL.

This clonotype appeared a few times. The chain joins TRBV20-1 to TRBJ2-5; tentatively, D is TRBD2 (7 bases). CDR1 is DFQATT, CDR2 SNEGSKA, per germline (reference sequence). Deletions cut 2 bases from V and 5 bases from J, with 18 bases between. The CDR3 length is 15 residues. In nucleotides, the CDR3 is TGCAGTGCTAGACCCGTCGGGGGGCGCGGGGAGACCCAGTACTTC. Its translation is CSARPVGGRGETQYF.

The V gene is TRBV6-2 or TRBV6-3, the J gene TRBJ2-7, with D possibly matching TRBD1 (6 bases). The V end lost 2 bases, the J end lost 5 bases, and 13 bases lay between the germline ends. The germline gives CDR1 MNHEY, CDR2 SVGEGT. The CDR3 sequence is 14 residues long. CDR3 amino acids: CASSYAGVTNEQYF. The CDR3 DNA reads as TGTGCCAGCAGTTACGCAGGGGTGACAAACGAGCAGTACTTC.

The chain recombines TRBV6-1 with TRBJ2-1; 7 bases agree with TRBD2. The V gene's germline CDR1 is MNHNS and CDR2 SASEGT. The CDR3 length is 13 residues. J lost 4 bases, V lost 7 bases, and 4 bases had no gene match. For the CDR3, the DNA is TGTGCCAGCAATCCTAGCGGATACAATGAGCAGTTCTTC. It yields the protein CASNPSGYNEQFF.

The gene calls are TRBV20-1 and TRBJ2-7, with D perhaps being TRBD1 or TRBD2 (5 bases each). Trimming pared 1 base from V and 4 bases from J, leaving 14 bases between. There are 14 residues in the CDR3. Germline V CDR1 and CDR2: DFQATT, SNEGSKA (reference sequence). DNA of the CDR3: TGCAGTGCTAGAGGGGACCTTGGGAAGTACGAGCAGTACTTC. This gives the protein CSARGDLGKYEQYF.

This clonotype has a handful of counts. V gene TRBV6-2 or TRBV6-3 combines with J gene TRBJ2-7; D ambiguous. CDR1 is MNHEY and CDR2 is SVGEGT in the germline V gene. The V gene lost 7 bases and the J gene lost 0 bases, with 13 bases spanning the gap. This CDR3 region has 14 residues. In DNA, the CDR3 is TGTGCCAGCACCGCGGCCCCACTCTCCTACGAGCAGTACTTC. This gives the protein CASTAAPLSYEQYF.

This clonotype was counted a few times. This sequence joins TRBV10-3 and TRBJ2-2, with 9 nucleotides matching TRBD2. CDR1 ENHRY and CDR2 SYGVKD come from the germline V gene. This CDR3 contains 16 residues. V trimming: 0 bases; J trimming: 1 base; junction bases outside the gene matches: 0. CDR3 sequence: CAISESLAGNTGELFF. CDR3 DNA: TGTGCCATCAGTGAGTCACTAGCGGGGAACACCGGGGAGCTGTTTTTT.

V is TRBV7-9 and J is TRBJ1-2, with D perhaps matching TRBD1 (6 bases). CDR3 length equals 14 residues. The germline V gene encodes CDR1 SEHNR and CDR2 FQNEAQ (reference sequence). The V end was cut by 1 base, the J end by 8 bases, with 14 bases between. This chain's CDR3 is CASSLEGGPVGYTF. CDR3 sequence (DNA): TGTGCCAGCAGCTTAGAGGGGGGTCCCGTGGGCTACACCTTC.

The chain carries TRBV9 and TRBJ2-7, with 8 nucleotides matching TRBD1. CDR3 length equals 15 residues. V shed 0 bases and J 4 bases; nucleotides not matched to a gene: 6. Germline CDR1 and CDR2: SGDLS and YYNGEE. The CDR3 region is CASSVEAGGMYEQYF. The CDR3 bases are TGTGCCAGCAGCGTAGAGGCAGGGGGCATGTACGAGCAGTACTTC.

The chain combines TRBV7-6 with TRBJ1-1; the D gene is possibly TRBD1 (6 bases). The ends were cut back, 1 base at V and 2 bases at J, with 11 bases in the middle. Germline V CDR1 and CDR2: SGHVS, FNYEAQ. The CDR3 totals 15 residues. CDR3 sequence: CASSLEGEVNTEAFF. The CDR3, as DNA: TGTGCCAGCAGCTTAGAGGGGGAGGTAAACACTGAAGCTTTCTTT.

This CDR3 reads CASSRSGLYEQYF. The CDR3 DNA follows: TGTGCCAGCAGCAGATCGGGACTTTACGAGCAGTACTTC. This chain links TRBV7-9 with TRBJ2-7, with a weak D call TRBD2 (6 bases). Germline loops: CDR1 SEHNR, CDR2 FQNEAQ (reference sequence). V lost 5 bases to trimming and J lost 4 bases, with 12 bases between them. The CDR3 has 13 amino acids.

The chain uses TRBV20-1 and TRBJ1-1, with 7 bases lining up with TRBD1. The CDR3 extends over 13 amino acids. Trimming took 7 bases from V and 1 from J; bases not matched to a gene: 6. Germline CDR1 DFQATT, CDR2 SNEGSKA (reference sequence). CDR3 protein: CSVQGVPNTEAFF. The CDR3 bases are TGCAGTGTCCAGGGGGTACCGAACACTGAAGCTTTCTTT.

This chain links TRBV29-1 with TRBJ2-1; 9 nucleotides line up with TRBD2. The CDR3 runs 14 residues. The trim removed 5 bases at V and 4 bases at J, leaving 6 bases unmatched. CDR1 is SQVTM and CDR2 is ANQGSEA in the germline V gene. CDR3 sequence: CSVFGTSSYNEQFF. The CDR3 coding sequence is TGCAGCGTTTTCGGGACTAGCAGTTACAATGAGCAGTTCTTC.

This clonotype has only a few counts. The chain links TRBV4-1 to TRBJ1-2; TRBD1 matches 12 bases. This CDR3 is 15 amino acids long. V lost 3 bases, J lost 7 bases, and 6 bases stayed unmatched. Germline values: CDR1 MGHRA, CDR2 YSYEKL. CDR3 nucleotide sequence: TGCGCCAGCAGCCATTCGGGACAGGGGGCTTCTGGCTACACCTTC. Translating gives CASSHSGQGASGYTF.

This clonotype was seen a few times. V usage is TRBV12-3 or TRBV12-4 and J usage is TRBJ1-2; weak D call: TRBD1 (6 bases). The CDR3 length is 14 residues. V lost 6 bases, J lost 7 bases, and 18 bases lay in between. The CDR3 protein is CASRPGARAGGYTF. CDR3 coding DNA: TGTGCCAGCAGGCCGGGGGCCCGGGCAGGTGGCTACACCTTC.

This clonotype was seen only a few times. Sequence at one end of the junction differs from germline and may be a read error. The gene calls are TRBV25-1 and TRBJ2-7; unclear D gene. The CDR3 covers 13 residues. Germline-derived CDR1 and CDR2 are MGHDK and SYGVNS. CDR3 in DNA: TGTGCCAGCAGTGAACGGAGCTCCTACGAACAGTACTTC. It yields the protein CASSERSSYEQYF.

This clonotype came up a few times. An end of the junction differs from the germline gene, which may be a read error. The chain links TRBV28 to TRBJ1-2, with D possibly TRBD1 on 5 matching bases. Germline-derived CDR1 and CDR2 are MDHEN and SYDVKM. The CDR3 covers 14 residues. This CDR3 is CASSPGTDNHGYTF. CDR3 DNA sequence: TGTGCCAGCAGTCCCGGGACCGATAACCATGGCTACACCTTC.

The J gene is TRBJ2-3, the V gene TRBV7-6, with TRBD1 as a possible D gene (5 bases). The germline V gene encodes CDR1 SGHVS and CDR2 FNYEAQ. V shed 1 base and J shed 8 bases, with 22 bases lying between them. This CDR3 contains 17 residues. CDR3 loop: CASSLEASRDPQGTQYF. In DNA, the CDR3 is TGTGCCAGCAGCTTAGAGGCGTCCCGCGACCCTCAGGGTACGCAGTATTTT.

The gene calls are TRBV7-8 and TRBJ1-5, with unresolved D. V was pared by 5 bases and J by 5 bases, with 13 bases between. The CDR3 is 14 residues long. Germline CDR1 SGHVS, CDR2 FQNEAQ. The CDR3 DNA is TGTGCCAGCAGCCCCGATTCTACGGATCAGCCCCAGCATTTT. Amino acids: CASSPDSTDQPQHF.

The rearrangement joins TRBV20-1 to TRBJ1-2, with D perhaps matching TRBD1 (5 bases). From germline, CDR1 is DFQATT and CDR2 SNEGSKA (reference sequence). This CDR3 spans 13 amino acids. V shed 6 bases and J shed 6 bases, with 17 bases lying between them. This chain's CDR3 is CSAQTRDRNGYTF. CDR3 in DNA: TGCAGTGCACAGACCAGGGATAGGAATGGCTACACCTTC.